This T cell receptor (beta chain) derives from a study of OX40 agonist ivuxolimab in advanced cancers. Study as a whole: Averaging about 60 years in age, with a range of roughly 23 to 80, the cohort was approximately 83% male. Study conclusions and caveats: CD4+ and CD8+ blood T cells expanded clonally by week 6 at 0.1 to 3.0 mg/kg.

V was shortened by 3 bases and J by 9 bases, with 9 bases between the two germline ends. Germline loops: CDR1 SGHTA, CDR2 FQGNSA. This CDR3 has 12 amino acids. Comments on this clone: Its target is not known.

The protocol was immunoSEQ multiplex PCR, while the TCRdb copy is restricted to in-frame clones and leaves out a portion. The sample consists of about 50,000 clones, just under 85% of them appearing once. The chain carries TRBV7-2 and TRBJ2-1; D tentatively reads TRBD1 or TRBD2 (5 bases each). Material: CD4+ or CD8+ T cells sorted from blood, obtained in a trial of the OX40 agonist ivuxolimab. The sequence derives from an adult with an advanced solid tumor such as melanoma, head and neck, liver or kidney cancer. The CDR3 region has the DNA TGTGCCAGCAGCTTGGGGGAAAGTGAGCAGTTCTTC. This codes for CASSLGESEQFF.